This TCR beta chain was captured in a study of Ad26.COV2.S vaccination and SARS-CoV-2 variants. For the study at large: COV1001, an Ad26.COV2.S trial, supplied this vaccine-arm donor. Notes on the study in general: Researchers reported similar non-spike TCR breadth in vaccine and placebo recipients. The study found higher spike-specific TCR breadth in vaccine than placebo recipients.

Libraries were prepared by immunoSEQ multiplex PCR; TCRdb keeps only in-frame clonotypes and omits some of them. The sample includes hundreds of thousands of clones, around nine tenths of them seen just once. V was clipped by 4 bases and J by 5 bases; unmatched bases: 7. The CDR3 is 16 amino acids. CDR1 and CDR2 from the germline V gene are SEHNR and FQNEAQ (reference sequence). The treatment was: some 20 received Ad26.COV2.S at low or high dose, single or two shots; a few received placebo; per-sample allocation not given. The samples date from day 63 after the first vaccine or placebo injection. Built on an Ad26 vector, the vaccine expressed Wuhan-strain SARS-CoV-2 spike. Regarding this clone: Its antigen remains unknown.

This specimen consisted of peripheral blood, obtained in a trial of Ad26.COV2.S vaccine versus placebo. The chain joins TRBV7-9 to TRBJ2-2, with 10 bases identical to TRBD1. The source of this sequence is a person between 18 and 65 years old who received the Ad26.COV2.S COVID-19 vaccine or a placebo. In nucleotides, the CDR3 is TGTGCCAGCAGCTATCCGGGACAGGGGAGTACCGGGGAGCTGTTTTTT. Its translation is CASSYPGQGSTGELFF.